One sample yielded the 25 T cell receptor beta chains listed below, sequenced in a study of identical twins. TCRdb processed the 5' RACE reads anew with MiXCR; each CDR3 protein has one entry. Of under 350,000 distinct CDR3 sequences listed, less than 9.5% are singletons. These same data were also listed under a study on yellow fever vaccine responses in identical twins.

Sample: CD8+ T cells sorted from blood. These receptors came from a woman between 18 and 29 years old in good health.

The chain employs TRBV20-1 and TRBJ2-7, with 9 positions matching TRBD2. The CDR3 spans 15 residues. The germline gives CDR1 DFQATT, CDR2 SNEGSKA (reference sequence). J lost 3 bases, V lost 5 bases, and 11 bases had no gene match. CDR3 coding DNA: TGCAGTGCTGTCATTTCTAGCGGGATCATCTACGAGCAGTACTTC. Amino acid sequence: CSAVISSGIIYEQYF.

This clonotype was observed at least ten times. The J gene is TRBJ2-7, the V gene TRBV5-1; 7 nucleotides match TRBD1. Trimming removed 0 bases from V and 5 bases from J; junction bases left unmatched: 8. CDR1 and CDR2 from the germline V gene are SGHRS and YFSETQ. This CDR3 contains 15 residues. CDR3 sequence: CASSLDVGRGNEQYF. In DNA, the CDR3 is TGCGCCAGCAGCTTGGATGTGGGCAGGGGGAACGAGCAGTACTTC.

CDR3 sequence (DNA): TGTGCCAGCAGCTTATGGCGGGGGCCTAACACCGGGGAGCTGTTTTTT. Its translation is CASSLWRGPNTGELFF. The chain joins TRBV5-6 to TRBJ2-2, with TRBD2 as a possible D gene (7 bases). The CDR3 is 16 residues long. V was cut by 2 bases and J by 2 bases, with 13 bases left in between. Germline CDR1 SGHDT, CDR2 YYEEEE.

This clonotype has a handful of counts. The rearrangement uses TRBV20-1 and TRBJ2-2; 13 nucleotides agree with TRBD2. Per germline, CDR1 DFQATT and CDR2 SNEGSKA (reference sequence). This CDR3 has 16 amino acids. V lost 6 bases, J lost 5 bases, and 9 bases stayed unmatched. CDR3 protein: CSAAPGLAGETGELFF. CDR3 coding DNA: TGCAGTGCCGCGCCCGGACTAGCGGGAGAGACCGGGGAGCTGTTTTTT.

This clonotype occurred many times. The chain joins TRBV21-1 to TRBJ2-3; the D call in the table, TRBD2, was not verified against the DNA. TRBV21-1 is shown as a pseudogene. There are 17 residues in the CDR3. CDR3 coding DNA: TGTGCCAGCAGCAAAGTCGAGAAGCGGGAGGGGGCAGATACGCAGTATTTT. Amino acid sequence: CASSKVEKREGADTQYF.

This clonotype has a handful of counts. This chain links TRBV27 with TRBJ1-6, with D uncertain. CDR1 and CDR2 from the germline V gene are MNHEY and SMNVEV (reference sequence). The CDR3 length is 16 residues. The V end was cut by 2 bases, the J end by 8 bases, with 16 bases between. CDR3 sequence reads: CASSLPRHIRDSPLHF. CDR3 coding DNA: TGTGCCAGCAGTTTACCCAGACATATTAGGGATTCACCCCTCCACTTT.

The gene calls are TRBV6-5 and TRBJ2-7; 8 bases match TRBD2. V lost 2 bases and J lost 7; bases outside the gene matches: 10. Germline V lookup: CDR1 MNHEY, CDR2 SVGAGI. The CDR3 sequence is 15 residues long. CDR3 sequence reads: CASSYTPGLVYEQYF. CDR3 DNA sequence: TGTGCCAGCAGTTACACGCCGGGACTAGTATATGAGCAGTACTTC.

This clonotype was counted many times. The chain recombines TRBV2 with TRBJ2-7; no firm D call. The germline V and J ends were trimmed by 6 bases and 5 bases, with 11 bases remaining between them. Germline values: CDR1 SNHLY, CDR2 FYNNEI. CDR3 length equals 12 residues. DNA of the CDR3: TGTGCCAGCAGCCCTAGGCTGGACGAGCAGTACTTC. Translation: CASSPRLDEQYF.

This clonotype was observed at least ten times. This sequence joins TRBV30 and TRBJ2-1; D is uncertain. The CDR3 runs to 14 residues. Trimming took off 0 bases at V and 4 bases at J, with 10 bases between the two ends. The germline V gene has CDR1 GTSNPN and CDR2 SVGIG (reference sequence). The CDR3 bases are TGTGCCTGGAGTGTAGGTCCGTTATACAATGAGCAGTTCTTC. It translates to CAWSVGPLYNEQFF.

The rearrangement links TRBV5-6 to TRBJ2-2; the D is unclear. The germline CDR1 and CDR2 sequences are SGHDT and YYEEEE. The CDR3 runs 13 residues. The ends were cut back, 0 bases at V and 6 bases at J, with 6 bases in the middle. The CDR3 nucleotides are TGTGCCAGCAGCTTGGTTGGATCCGGGGAGCTGTTTTTT. Translation: CASSLVGSGELFF.

This clonotype was observed at least ten times. V is TRBV12-3 or TRBV12-4 and J is TRBJ2-1; D is perhaps TRBD1 or TRBD2 (5 bases each). V lost 5 bases, J lost 7 bases, and 12 bases lay in between. CDR3 size: 13 residues. DNA for the CDR3: TGTGCCAGCAGTCTCTCGGGGCCGAATGAGCAGTTCTTC. Translating gives CASSLSGPNEQFF.

This clonotype was seen more than once but under ten times. J is TRBJ2-5 and V is TRBV11-1; TRBD1 matches 11 bases. Germline trimming cut 4 bases from V and 2 bases from J; bases unmatched to any gene: 15. The CDR3 is made up of 19 amino acids. CDR1 is SGHAT and CDR2 is FQDESV in the germline V gene (reference sequence). The CDR3 reads CASSSTYRDRGNPQETQYF. The CDR3 DNA follows: TGTGCCAGCAGCTCGACTTACCGGGACAGGGGGAACCCTCAAGAGACCCAGTACTTC.

The V and J genes are TRBV27 and TRBJ2-5; TRBD1 aligns across 8 bases. V trimming: 7 bases; J trimming: 5 bases; junction bases outside the gene matches: 12. CDR1 is MNHEY, CDR2 SMNVEV, per germline (reference sequence). This CDR3 is built from 15 residues. The CDR3 DNA is TGTGCCAGCACCCCGCTGACAGGGGAGTCGGAGACCCAGTACTTC. As protein: CASTPLTGESETQYF.

The gene calls are TRBV12-5 and TRBJ2-1; TRBD2 matches 10 bases. Unmatched junction bases numbered 5, after V lost 1 base and J lost 2 bases. Germline V lookup: CDR1 LGHNT, CDR2 FRNRAP. CDR3 length: 17 amino acids. This CDR3 reads CASGLGGTSVPYNEQFF. In DNA form, the CDR3 reads TGTGCTAGTGGTTTGGGGGGGACTAGCGTACCCTACAATGAGCAGTTCTTC.

This clonotype was detected ten times or more. J is TRBJ1-2 and V is TRBV5-1; D ambiguous. Trimming left V 2 bases short and J 3 bases short, with 14 bases between. The CDR3 runs to 15 residues. The germline gives CDR1 SGHRS, CDR2 YFSETQ. CDR3 sequence: CASSFIPGKHYGYTF. CDR3 nucleotide sequence: TGCGCCAGCAGCTTCATTCCGGGGAAACACTATGGCTACACCTTC. Full variable domain (rest looked up from reference TRBV5-1 and TRBJ1-2): KAGVTQTPRYLIKTRGQQVTLSCSPISGHRSVSWYQQTPGQGLQFLFEYFSETQRNKGNFPGRFSGRQFSNSRSEMNVSTLELGDSALYLCASSFIPGKHYGYTFGSGTRLTVV.

This clonotype was recorded many times. The chain carries TRBV12-3 or TRBV12-4 and TRBJ2-4; D unclear. Trimming stripped 6 bases from V and 0 bases from J, with 9 bases between. This CDR3 is built from 14 residues. The CDR3 loop reads CASSPELAKNIQYF. CDR3 sequence (DNA): TGTGCCAGCAGCCCCGAGCTAGCCAAAAACATTCAGTACTTC.

This clonotype has a count of ten or more. J is TRBJ2-5 and V is TRBV5-5; TRBD2 might be the D (5 bases). This CDR3 has 16 amino acids. Germline V CDR1 and CDR2: SGHKS, YYEKEE (reference sequence). V shed 0 bases and J shed 3 bases, with 15 bases lying between them. The DNA of the CDR3 is TGTGCCAGCAGCTTGGCAGGTCGGGAATTGGAAGAGACCCAGTACTTC. It translates to CASSLAGRELEETQYF.

This clonotype was picked up a small number of times. The V gene is TRBV11-2, the J gene TRBJ2-7; tentatively, D is TRBD1 or TRBD2 (5 bases each). The CDR3 is made up of 17 amino acids. Between the trimmed V and J ends, which lost 5 bases and 7 bases, there was a span of 27 bases. The germline V gene has CDR1 SGHAT and CDR2 FQNNGV. CDR3 in amino acids: CASSPVEGFPTTDEQYF. CDR3 in DNA: TGTGCCAGCAGCCCAGTCGAGGGGTTCCCTACTACGGATGAGCAGTACTTC. The full variable domain, in which reference TRBV11-2 and TRBJ2-7 provide the parts outside the CDR3, is EAGVAQSPRYKIIEKRQSVAFWCNPISGHATLYWYQQILGQGPKLLIQFQNNGVVDDSQLPKDRFSAERLKGVDSTLKIQPAKLEDSAVYLCASSPVEGFPTTDEQYFGPGTRLTVT.

The chain links TRBV11-1 to TRBJ2-5, with a tentative D call TRBD1 (6 bases). The germline V gene has CDR1 SGHAT and CDR2 FQDESV (reference sequence). The V gene lost 5 bases and the J gene lost 5 bases, with 27 bases spanning the gap. The CDR3 has 18 amino acids. CDR3 in amino acids: CASSLDRTSLQFWETQYF. CDR3 DNA sequence: TGTGCCAGCAGCCTAGACAGGACCAGCCTCCAATTCTGGGAGACCCAGTACTTC.

This clonotype was detected a few times. The rearrangement uses TRBV6-5 and TRBJ2-7, with D tentatively TRBD2 (6 bases). CDR3 length: 15 amino acids. Germline CDR1 and CDR2: MNHEY and SVGAGI. The V gene lost 0 bases and the J gene lost 2 bases, with 11 bases spanning the gap. CDR3 region: CASSYSIGGTYEQYF. The CDR3 bases are TGTGCCAGCAGTTACTCGATCGGGGGTACCTACGAGCAGTACTTC.

In its sample, this clonotype was seen many times. The gene calls are TRBV25-1 and TRBJ2-3; D not resolved. The V and J ends lost 4 bases and 10 bases respectively, with 18 bases between them. CDR3 length equals 14 residues. Germline CDR1 and CDR2: MGHDK and SYGVNS. CDR3 region: CASSGGLSGVAQYF. The CDR3 bases are TGTGCCAGCAGTGGGGGTTTGTCCGGCGTGGCGCAGTATTTT.

In its sample, this clonotype was seen a few times. V is TRBV18 and J is TRBJ2-7; D might be TRBD2 (6 bases). There are 17 residues in the CDR3. Trimming stripped 3 bases from V and 2 bases from J, with 20 bases between. Germline CDR1 is KGHSH and CDR2 is LQKENI. This CDR3 reads CASSPGGDGLPTYEQYF. In nucleotides, the CDR3 is TGTGCCAGCTCACCGGGCGGGGATGGCCTTCCCACCTACGAGCAGTACTTC.

Many counts were recorded for this clonotype. The chain is built from TRBV29-1 and TRBJ2-3; 10 bases line up with TRBD2. The germline V gene encodes CDR1 SQVTM and CDR2 ANQGSEA. J was trimmed by 8 bases and V by 5 bases; bases with no gene match: 16. CDR3 length: 16 amino acids. The CDR3 nucleotides read TGCAGCGTTTGGGGGCAAAGCGGGGGGGCTTCGAGTACGCAGTATTTT. This sequence encodes CSVWGQSGGASSTQYF.

This clonotype has more than one count but fewer than ten. The chain links TRBV15 to TRBJ2-1, with 8 bases fitting TRBD1. The V segment lost 4 bases and the J segment 4 bases; nucleotides outside the gene matches: 15. Germline loops: CDR1 LNHNV, CDR2 YYDKDF (reference sequence). CDR3 length: 18 amino acids. The CDR3 nucleotides are TGTGCCACCAGCATCCTAGGGGGACAGGACACAGAATACAATGAGCAGTTCTTC. Its translation: CATSILGGQDTEYNEQFF.

Only a few counts were recorded for this clonotype. The chain is built from TRBV2 and TRBJ2-2; unclear D gene. Germline V lookup: CDR1 SNHLY, CDR2 FYNNEI. The CDR3 length is 15 residues. V lost 4 bases and J 3 bases, leaving 12 bases between the germline ends. Here the CDR3 reads CASSAEMLDTGELFF. As DNA, the CDR3 is TGTGCCAGCAGTGCGGAGATGTTGGACACCGGGGAGCTGTTTTTT.